The 14 T cell receptor beta chains below were found in one sample sequenced in a study of blood T cells in healthy people across ages (dated by TCRdb to between 2014 and 2016). The library was made by 5' RACE. TCRdb lists the instrument as Illumina HiSeq 2500. A second PCR of roughly 6 to 11 cycles was run with a J-beta primer mix and a sample-barcoded 5' primer. TCRdb handled the public reads itself, with Q25 trimming in fastp and clone calling in MiXCR, and kept productive beta chains. Identical CDR3 protein sequences are pooled into one entry, listed with their most common genes and DNA. The sample has about 720,000 distinct CDR3 sequences on record, approximately 21% of them singletons. The ten largest clones add up to about 22% of the sample. The source material was blood. The receptors were sampled from a man aged 70 or older in good health.

In its sample, this clonotype was seen a few times. The chain carries TRBV27 and TRBJ1-5; 8 bases line up with TRBD1. CDR1 is MNHEY, CDR2 SMNVEV, per germline (reference sequence). J was trimmed by 0 bases and V by 6 bases; bases with no gene match: 4. The length of the CDR3 is 15 residues. CDR3 coding DNA: TGTGCCAGCAGGAGGACAGGGTTTAGCAATCAGCCCCAGCATTTT. It yields the protein CASRRTGFSNQPQHF.

Comment on this clonotype: The junction does not match germline at one end; this may be a read error. The J gene is TRBJ1-6, the V gene TRBV5-1; TRBD1 aligns across 7 bases. The CDR3 loop spans 14 amino acids. Germline-derived CDR1 and CDR2 are SGHRS and YFSETQ. The chain's CDR3 is CASSPGTANSPHHF. The CDR3 DNA follows: TGCGCCAGCAGCCCCGGGACAGCCAACTCACCCCACCACTTT.

This clonotype has a handful of counts. The chain recombines TRBV4-1 with TRBJ1-1; a possible D gene is TRBD1 (5 bases). Germline lookup yields CDR1 MGHRA and CDR2 YSYEKL. The CDR3 runs 16 residues. Trimming took off 0 bases at V and 0 bases at J, with 11 bases between the two ends. The CDR3 region has the DNA TGCGCCAGCAGCCAAGATGTTGGGGGACTGAACACTGAAGCTTTCTTT. This encodes CASSQDVGGLNTEAFF.

This clonotype showed up just a few times. V gene TRBV20-1 combines with J gene TRBJ2-3; 8 bases align to TRBD1. V lost 7 bases, J lost 4 bases, and 7 bases stayed unmatched. Germline V gives CDR1 DFQATT, CDR2 SNEGSKA (reference sequence). The CDR3 is 13 residues long. Here the CDR3 reads CSVGQGAADTQYF. CDR3 bases: TGCAGTGTTGGGCAGGGGGCGGCAGATACGCAGTATTTT.

This clonotype was seen only a few times. The chain recombines TRBV19 with TRBJ2-2, with a possible D match to TRBD2 (6 bases). From germline, CDR1 is LNHDA and CDR2 SQIVND (reference sequence). This CDR3 is 16 amino acids long. V was shortened by 3 bases and J by 2 bases, with 13 bases between the two germline ends. The CDR3 protein is CASSIQGLTNTGELFF. In nucleotides, the CDR3 is TGTGCCAGTAGTATTCAGGGACTCACCAACACCGGGGAGCTGTTTTTT.

The chain joins TRBV15 to TRBJ2-5, with TRBD1 as a possible D gene (5 bases). Deletions cut 2 bases from V and 1 base from J, with 11 bases between. CDR1 and CDR2 from the germline V gene are LNHNV and YYDKDF (reference sequence). The CDR3 loop spans 15 amino acids. The chain's CDR3 is CATSRRQFSQETQYF. The CDR3 DNA reads TGTGCCACCAGCAGACGACAGTTCTCCCAAGAGACCCAGTACTTC.

A few counts support this clonotype. One base away lies a much larger clone, so this may be a sequencing read error. The CDR3 loop reads CSASGDRDRNEQFF. CDR3 sequence (DNA): TGCAGTGCTAGCGGCGACAGGGACCGCAATGAGCAGTTCTTC. The gene calls are TRBV20-1 and TRBJ2-1, with TRBD1 matching 7 bases. Germline trimming cut 3 bases from V and 6 bases from J; bases unmatched to any gene: 8. Germline V gene data show CDR1 as DFQATT and CDR2 as SNEGSKA (reference sequence). This CDR3 has 14 residues.

The chain employs TRBV20-1 and TRBJ1-1; unclear D gene. CDR1 and CDR2 (germline): DFQATT, SNEGSKA (reference sequence). CDR3 length: 15 amino acids. V was cut by 3 bases and J by 0 bases, with 14 bases left in between. CDR3 DNA sequence: TGCAGTGCTAGGATTCGTGGGAACGTGAACACTGAAGCTTTCTTT. It is translated as CSARIRGNVNTEAFF.

This clonotype has just a few counts. The chain employs TRBV14 and TRBJ2-7; 8 positions agree with TRBD1. The CDR3 has 12 amino acids. Germline V gives CDR1 SGHDN, CDR2 FVKESK. The ends lost 9 bases at V and 0 bases at J; junction bases unmatched: 1. CDR3 region: CARTGVSYEQYV. DNA for the CDR3: TGTGCCAGGACAGGGGTCTCCTACGAGCAGTACGTC.

This clonotype has only a few counts. This chain uses TRBV20-1 with TRBJ2-1, with TRBD1 matching 7 bases. CDR1 DFQATT and CDR2 SNEGSKA come from the germline V gene (reference sequence). Losses at the gene ends were 4 bases for V and 10 bases for J; bases not matched to a gene: 7. CDR3 size: 12 residues. CDR3 amino acids: CSATKGTAEQFF. The CDR3 DNA sequence: TGCAGTGCTACCAAGGGGACAGCGGAGCAGTTCTTC.

This clonotype was picked up many times. The chain joins TRBV6-6 to TRBJ1-1; TRBD1 matches at 8 bases. Germline V gives CDR1 MNHNY, CDR2 SVGAGI (reference sequence). The CDR3 sequence is 13 residues long. Trimming at V came to 5 bases and at J to 5 bases, leaving 4 bases not matched to a gene. The CDR3 bases are TGTGCCAGCAGTCCACAGGGGGGGACTGAAGCTTTCTTT. Encoded protein: CASSPQGGTEAFF.

This chain uses TRBV20-1 with TRBJ2-4; a weak D match, TRBD1 (5 bases). The V and J ends lost 1 base and 8 bases respectively, with 9 bases between them. The CDR3 has 12 amino acids. Germline V gene data show CDR1 as DFQATT and CDR2 as SNEGSKA (reference sequence). This CDR3 reads CSARVQGYIQYF. The CDR3 nucleotides read TGCAGTGCTAGAGTGCAGGGATACATTCAGTACTTC.

This clonotype was observed once. This chain joins TRBV6-5 and TRBJ1-2; no clear D. There are 13 residues in the CDR3. Looked up from germline, CDR1 is MNHEY and CDR2 is SVGAGI. Between the trimmed V and J ends, which lost 6 bases and 1 base, there was a span of 9 bases. CDR3 residues: CASRVNLNYGYTF. In DNA form, the CDR3 reads TGTGCCAGCAGGGTTAACCTTAACTATGGCTACACCTTC.

This sequence joins TRBV28 and TRBJ2-1; 7 bases align to TRBD1. Germline-derived CDR1 and CDR2 are MDHEN and SYDVKM. CDR3 length: 15 amino acids. J gave up 8 bases and V 2 bases, and 9 bases lay outside the gene matches. The chain's CDR3 is CASSLRGLASDEQFF. CDR3 sequence (DNA): TGTGCCAGCAGTTTAAGGGGGCTAGCTTCCGATGAGCAGTTCTTC.